The 14 T cell receptor beta chains below all came from one sample that was sequenced in a study of memory CD4+ T cells and cytomegalovirus serostatus. The sort gate was single viable CD3+CD4+CD8-CD45RO+ cells for memory CD4+ T cells. Data came from immunoSEQ multiplex PCR; TCRdb stores just in-frame clones and leaves some out. The table includes tens of thousands of clones, around 76% detected once. Sequences were obtained from memory CD4+ T cells from blood. These receptors originate from an adult in good health and CMV-seronegative.

This clone showed up just a few times. The rearrangement joins TRBV21-1 to TRBJ1-6; the table's D call of TRBD1 was not tested on the DNA. TRBV21-1 is a listed pseudogene. CDR3 length equals 16 residues. Written as DNA, the CDR3 is TGTGCCAGCAGCAAAAAAAATCCCCTTCAGGGGCCACCCCTCCACTTT. It encodes CASSKKNPLQGPPLHF.

The genes are TRBV4-1 and TRBJ1-1; 9 positions match TRBD1. Germline lookup yields CDR1 MGHRA and CDR2 YSYEKL. V was clipped by 1 base and J by 2 bases; unmatched bases: 5. This CDR3 region has 16 residues. The CDR3 nucleotides read TGCGCCAGCAGCCAAGTCCCGGGACAGGGAAACACTGAAGCTTTCTTT. It yields the protein CASSQVPGQGNTEAFF.

A few counts support this clone. The chain links TRBV7-9 to TRBJ2-3; 13 positions match TRBD2. CDR3 length: 16 amino acids. V lost 3 bases and J lost 2; bases outside the gene matches: 2. Germline CDR1 SEHNR, CDR2 FQNEAQ (reference sequence). In nucleotides, the CDR3 is TGTGCCAGCAGCTTGGGACTAGCGGGGAACACAGATACGCAGTATTTT. This codes for CASSLGLAGNTDTQYF.

The chain recombines TRBV28 with TRBJ1-1; D not resolved. This CDR3 is built from 13 residues. Germline assignment: CDR1 MDHEN and CDR2 SYDVKM. The germline V and J ends were trimmed by 7 bases and 1 base, with 10 bases remaining between them. The CDR3 nucleotides read TGTGCCAGCATCCCGAGCGGGAACACTGAAGCTTTCTTT. Encoded protein: CASIPSGNTEAFF.

The chain is built from TRBV7-3 and TRBJ2-7; 8 nucleotides line up with TRBD1. V lost 2 bases, J lost 3 bases, and 6 bases stayed unmatched. Germline loops: CDR1 SGHTA, CDR2 FQGTGA. The CDR3 sequence is 15 residues long. CDR3 DNA: TGTGCCAGCAGCTTAGAAGGACAGGGATACTACGAGCAGTACTTC. Its protein is CASSLEGQGYYEQYF.

In its sample, this clone was seen once. J is TRBJ2-1 and V is TRBV6-1, with D tentatively TRBD1 or TRBD2 (5 bases each). CDR1 is MNHNS, CDR2 SASEGT, per germline. CDR3 length: 14 residues. Trimming shortened V by 5 bases and J by 4 bases, and 12 bases separated the two germline ends. The CDR3 reads CASSFGAAYNEQFF. CDR3 nucleotide sequence: TGTGCCAGCAGTTTCGGGGCGGCGTACAATGAGCAGTTCTTC.

The chain carries TRBV20-1 and TRBJ2-3; D unclear. CDR3 size: 11 residues. CDR1 is DFQATT, CDR2 SNEGSKA, per germline (reference sequence). Trimming took off 5 bases at V and 7 bases at J, with 10 bases between the two ends. The CDR3 nucleotides read TGCAGTGCTTTCGACGGGTATACGCAGTATTTT. Translation gives CSAFDGYTQYF.

About this clone: An end of the junction differs from the germline gene, which may be a read error. The chain employs TRBV11-1 and TRBJ2-3, with 10 nucleotides matching TRBD2. This CDR3 contains 13 residues. Germline V gene data show CDR1 as SGHAT and CDR2 as FQDESV (reference sequence). CDR3 nucleotide sequence: TGTGCCAGCAGCCGGGACGGGGGACTAGCGAGGAATTTT. Residues: CASSRDGGLARNF.

This rearrangement joins TRBV10-2 to TRBJ2-5, with 8 positions matching TRBD2. CDR3 length equals 14 residues. V lost 2 bases and J lost 2; bases outside the gene matches: 1. Germline-derived CDR1 and CDR2 are WSHSY and SAAADI. CDR3 bases: TGCGCCAGCAGTGAGACTAGCGGACAAGAGACCCAGTACTTC. It translates to CASSETSGQETQYF.

V usage is TRBV7-8 and J usage is TRBJ1-1; 9 nucleotides align to TRBD1. With 4 bases clipped from V and 5 bases from J, the junction kept 5 bases outside the gene matches. Germline CDR1 and CDR2: SGHVS and FQNEAQ. This CDR3 contains 14 residues. The CDR3 here is CASSSGQGWTEAFF. CDR3 bases: TGTGCCAGCAGCTCAGGACAGGGGTGGACTGAAGCTTTCTTT.

This chain links TRBV7-9 with TRBJ2-2; D is ambiguous. Germline V gene lookup returns CDR1 SEHNR and CDR2 FQNEAQ (reference sequence). V was cut by 3 bases and J by 2 bases, with 7 bases left in between. The CDR3 has 14 amino acids. CDR3 DNA sequence: TGTGCCAGCAGCTTTAGAAGAAACACCGGGGAGCTGTTTTTT. Protein sequence: CASSFRRNTGELFF. The full variable domain, its missing parts supplied by reference TRBV7-9 and TRBJ2-2, is DTGVSQNPRHKITKRGQNVTFRCDPISEHNRLYWYRQTLGQGPEFLTYFQNEAQLEKSRLLSDRFSAERPKGSFSTLEIQRTEQGDSAMYLCASSFRRNTGELFFGEGSRLTVL.

The chain recombines TRBV5-4 with TRBJ2-5; weak D call: TRBD2 (5 bases). Germline CDR1 is SGHNT and CDR2 is YYREEE (reference sequence). The V gene lost 0 bases and the J gene lost 1 base, with 13 bases spanning the gap. The CDR3 runs to 16 residues. In DNA, the CDR3 is TGTGCCAGCAGCTTGGGCGACGGACTCCCCCAAGAGACCCAGTACTTC. Translated: CASSLGDGLPQETQYF.

This rearrangement joins TRBV25-1 to TRBJ1-2; 9 positions match TRBD1. This CDR3 contains 14 residues. The germline CDR1 and CDR2 sequences are MGHDK and SYGVNS. Germline trimming cut 3 bases from V and 8 bases from J; bases unmatched to any gene: 7. CDR3 in amino acids: CASSDTGGSRGYTF. CDR3 sequence (DNA): TGTGCCAGCAGTGACACAGGGGGCTCTCGGGGCTACACCTTC.

The V and J genes are TRBV5-6 and TRBJ2-2; 8 positions agree with TRBD1. Germline CDR1 and CDR2: SGHDT and YYEEEE. CDR3 size: 16 residues. V was clipped by 2 bases and J by 2 bases; unmatched bases: 5. In nucleotides, the CDR3 is TGTGCCAGCAGCTTCCTAGGACAGGGAAACACCGGGGAGCTGTTTTTT. Protein sequence: CASSFLGQGNTGELFF.